These 26 T cell receptor beta chains were all obtained from the same sample, sequenced in a study of blood T cell repertoires in COVID-19. Produced via immunoSEQ multiplex PCR; TCRdb's table is partial and in-frame only. In the table there are about 210,000 clones, over 75% of which are singletons. Sequenced input: PBMCs or T cells enriched from blood (not recorded which). Receptors originate from a man aged 40-49 years who had recovered from COVID-19.

This clone was seen repeatedly, ten times or more. The chain has TRBV9 and TRBJ1-2; 7 bases align to TRBD1. The germline gives CDR1 SGDLS, CDR2 YYNGEE. This CDR3 has 17 amino acids. The J segment lost 6 bases and the V segment lost 0 bases, leaving 14 bases of the junction unmatched. Here the CDR3 reads CASSVAPTGAGANGYTF. The DNA of the CDR3 is TGTGCCAGCAGCGTAGCGCCAACAGGGGCAGGGGCGAATGGCTACACCTTC.

This rearrangement joins TRBV6-5 to TRBJ1-6; D perhaps matches TRBD1 (6 bases). The germline CDR1 and CDR2 sequences are MNHEY and SVGAGI. The CDR3 runs 14 residues. V was clipped by 2 bases and J by 9 bases, with 11 bases between them. CDR3 nucleotides: TGTGCCAGCAGTTACGGGGGCGTGGGTTCACCCCTCCACTTT. Its protein is CASSYGGVGSPLHF.

The gene calls are TRBV6-1 and TRBJ2-4; TRBD1 aligns across 9 bases. Germline assignment: CDR1 MNHNS and CDR2 SASEGT. The CDR3 spans 15 residues. With V trimmed by 1 base and J by 9 bases, 7 bases remained unmatched. In nucleotides, the CDR3 is TGTGCCAGCAGTGAAGAGGGACAGGGTTGGAGCATTCAGTACTTC. It specifies CASSEEGQGWSIQYF.

The chain links TRBV5-8 to TRBJ2-3, with a tentative D call TRBD1 (6 bases). The V gene's germline CDR1 is SGHTS and CDR2 YDEGEE. The CDR3 length is 14 residues. Deletions cut 3 bases from V and 4 bases from J, with 12 bases between. CDR3 amino acids: CASSYRQAPDTQYF. CDR3 coding DNA: TGTGCCAGCAGCTACCGACAGGCCCCAGATACGCAGTATTTT.

J is TRBJ2-1 and V is TRBV2; 8 bases match TRBD2. The CDR3 covers 20 residues. The germline V gene has CDR1 SNHLY and CDR2 FYNNEI. V dropped 0 bases and J dropped 2; count of bases not matched to a gene: 15. CDR3 sequence: CASSEAGVSGRLVAYNEQFF. The CDR3 DNA follows: TGTGCCAGCAGTGAAGCCGGGGTAAGCGGGAGACTCGTTGCCTACAATGAGCAGTTCTTC.

The gene calls are TRBV3-1 (or the pseudogene TRBV3-2) and TRBJ1-4; D is undetermined. Trimming took off 1 base at V and 12 bases at J, with 12 bases between the two ends. The CDR3 sequence is 13 residues long. The germline CDR1 and CDR2 sequences are LGHDT and YNNKEL (reference sequence). The CDR3 sequence is CASSQVDREELFF. DNA for the CDR3: TGTGCCAGCAGCCAAGTTGACCGTGAGGAACTGTTTTTT.

The chain links TRBV6-1 to TRBJ2-7; 12 nucleotides match TRBD1. Looked up from germline, CDR1 is MNHNS and CDR2 is SASEGT. With 2 bases clipped from V and 5 bases from J, the junction kept 4 bases outside the gene matches. This CDR3 region has 15 residues. The CDR3 spells CASSEWDRGPHEQYF. CDR3 nucleotides: TGTGCCAGCAGTGAATGGGACAGGGGGCCTCACGAGCAGTACTTC.

The J gene is TRBJ1-1, the V gene TRBV5-1; 9 bases align to TRBD1. Trimming at V came to 4 bases and at J to 5 bases, leaving 9 bases not matched to a gene. The germline gives CDR1 SGHRS, CDR2 YFSETQ. The CDR3 consists of 15 residues. The CDR3 region has the DNA TGCGCCAGCAGCCGGACACAGGGGGCAAGGACTGAAGCTTTCTTT. It encodes CASSRTQGARTEAFF.

Only a few counts were recorded for this clone. The chain is built from TRBV9 and TRBJ1-1; the D gene is possibly TRBD1 (6 bases). Looked up from germline, CDR1 is SGDLS and CDR2 is YYNGEE. The CDR3 sequence is 15 residues long. V shed 6 bases and J shed 1 base, with 16 bases lying between them. The CDR3 nucleotides read TGTGCCAGCACTTATAAGGGGGACCCGAACACTGAAGCTTTCTTT. Its protein product is CASTYKGDPNTEAFF.

The chain couples TRBV18 to TRBJ1-4; possibly TRBD1 for D (5 bases). Trimming shortened V by 5 bases and J by 8 bases, and 15 bases separated the two germline ends. CDR1 KGHSH and CDR2 LQKENI come from the germline V gene. This CDR3 is 14 amino acids long. This CDR3 is CASSKQAYEEKLFF. DNA of the CDR3: TGTGCCAGCTCAAAACAGGCCTACGAAGAAAAACTGTTTTTT. Full variable domain (rest looked up from reference TRBV18 and TRBJ1-4): NAGVMQNPRHLVRRRGQEARLRCSPMKGHSHVYWYRQLPEEGLKFMVYLQKENIIDESGMPKERFSAEFPKEGPSILRIQQVVRGDSAAYFCASSKQAYEEKLFFGSGTQLSVL.

J is TRBJ1-2 and V is TRBV6-5; possible D gene TRBD1, 6 bases. The CDR3 is 13 amino acids. Germline V gene sequence: CDR1 MNHEY, CDR2 SVGAGI. V lost 6 bases and J 6 bases, leaving 14 bases between the germline ends. The CDR3 DNA is TGTGCCAGCAGCAACAGGGTGGCGCATGGCTACACCTTC. Translating gives CASSNRVAHGYTF.

This clone was counted at least ten times. The rearrangement uses TRBV12-3 or TRBV12-4 and TRBJ1-2; D is unclear. V lost 7 bases and J 5 bases, leaving 14 bases between the germline ends. The CDR3 extends over 13 amino acids. This CDR3 is CASTPRLAYGYTF. The CDR3 nucleotides are TGTGCCAGCACCCCCAGGCTAGCGTATGGCTACACCTTC.

The chain combines TRBV6-1 with TRBJ2-5; 13 bases match TRBD2. CDR3 size: 17 residues. Germline values: CDR1 MNHNS, CDR2 SASEGT. V lost 4 bases to trimming and J lost 2 bases; unmatched junction nucleotides: 7. The CDR3 coding sequence is TGTGCCAGCAGTGTAGGGCCGGGACTAGCGGGGCAAGAGACCCAGTACTTC. Translation: CASSVGPGLAGQETQYF.

This CDR3 is CASSLGGPNTGELFF. Written as DNA, the CDR3 is TGTGCCAGCAGCCTCGGGGGGCCAAACACCGGGGAGCTGTTTTTT. The chain is built from TRBV7-3 and TRBJ2-2; D may be TRBD2 (7 bases). Germline CDR1 and CDR2: SGHTA and FQGTGA. This CDR3 contains 15 residues. Deletions cut 5 bases from V and 2 bases from J, with 12 bases between. Drawing the rest from reference TRBV7-3 and TRBJ2-2, the complete variable domain is GAGVSQTPSNKVTEKGKYVELRCDPISGHTALYWYRQSLGQGPEFLIYFQGTGAADDSGLPNDRFFAVRPEGSVSTLKIQRTERGDSAVYLCASSLGGPNTGELFFGEGSRLTVL.

This clone showed up just once. This chain uses TRBV19 with TRBJ1-1; possible D gene TRBD1, 5 bases. Germline V gives CDR1 LNHDA, CDR2 SQIVND (reference sequence). The CDR3 runs to 15 residues. Trimming stripped 1 base from V and 1 base from J, with 10 bases between. CDR3 sequence reads: CASSIGVGGNTEAFF. The CDR3 DNA sequence: TGTGCCAGTAGTATAGGAGTGGGGGGGAACACTGAAGCTTTCTTT.

Only a few counts were recorded for this clone. J is TRBJ2-2 and V is TRBV5-1; D perhaps matches TRBD2 (6 bases). Trimming left V 3 bases short and J 6 bases short, with 9 bases between. Germline CDR1 SGHRS, CDR2 YFSETQ. The CDR3 length is 13 residues. CDR3 nucleotides: TGCGCCAGCAGCTCGGGGGAGCCCGGGGAGCTGTTTTTT. This sequence encodes CASSSGEPGELFF.

This rearrangement joins TRBV3-1 (or the pseudogene TRBV3-2) to TRBJ1-6, with 8 bases that match TRBD1. Unmatched junction bases numbered 5, after V lost 1 base and J lost 9 bases. CDR3 size: 15 residues. Germline assignment: CDR1 LGHDT and CDR2 YNNKEL (reference sequence). CDR3 DNA sequence: TGTGCCAGCAGCCAAGCGGGACAGGAGCGTTCACCCCTCCACTTT. It is translated as CASSQAGQERSPLHF.

The genes are TRBV5-1 and TRBJ2-3; 13 bases align to TRBD2. Germline CDR1 reads SGHRS; CDR2 reads YFSETQ. This CDR3 spans 16 amino acids. Germline trimming cut 3 bases from V and 2 bases from J; bases unmatched to any gene: 3. Written as DNA, the CDR3 is TGCGCCAGCAGCTCGACTAGCGGGGGGCCCACAGATACGCAGTATTTT. Residues: CASSSTSGGPTDTQYF.

V usage is TRBV9 and J usage is TRBJ1-1; perhaps TRBD1 as D (6 bases). Trimming shortened V by 0 bases and J by 0 bases, and 9 bases separated the two germline ends. Germline V lookup: CDR1 SGDLS, CDR2 YYNGEE. This CDR3 region has 15 residues. CDR3 residues: CASSVGGRMNTEAFF. CDR3 nucleotides: TGTGCCAGCAGCGTAGGGGGGCGCATGAACACTGAAGCTTTCTTT.

This chain connects TRBV10-2 to TRBJ1-1; D possibly corresponds to TRBD1 (5 bases). There are 16 residues in the CDR3. With 5 bases removed from V and 0 bases from J, the gap between germline ends came to 16 bases. Germline V lookup: CDR1 WSHSY, CDR2 SAAADI. DNA of the CDR3: TGCGCCAGCAGTACCGACAGATCCAACATGAACACTGAAGCTTTCTTT. Residues: CASSTDRSNMNTEAFF.

The gene calls are TRBV21-1 and TRBJ2-1; TRBD2, as called in the table, went unchecked against the DNA. TRBV21-1 represents a pseudogene. The CDR3 has 17 amino acids. CDR3 sequence: CASSKHRGAGVSNEQFF. CDR3 DNA: TGTGCCAGCAGCAAGCATCGGGGAGCGGGAGTGAGCAATGAGCAGTTCTTC.

V usage is TRBV5-6 and J usage is TRBJ2-1; TRBD2 is a possible D gene (5 bases). The CDR3 runs to 15 residues. V lost 0 bases to trimming and J lost 10 bases, with 17 bases between them. Germline values: CDR1 SGHDT, CDR2 YYEEEE. CDR3 loop: CASSLAAVPGREQFF. The DNA for the CDR3 is TGTGCCAGCAGCTTGGCAGCGGTCCCCGGCCGCGAGCAGTTCTTC. Filled out from reference TRBV5-6 and TRBJ2-1, the complete variable domain reads DAGVTQSPTHLIKTRGQQVTLRCSPKSGHDTVSWYQQALGQGPQFIFQYYEEEERQRGNFPDRFSGHQFPNYSSELNVNALLLGDSALYLCASSLAAVPGREQFFGPGTRLTVL.

This clone was detected only a few times. This rearrangement joins TRBV19 to TRBJ2-7, with D possibly being TRBD1 (5 bases). In germline, CDR1 is LNHDA, CDR2 SQIVND (reference sequence). The CDR3 totals 15 residues. V was cut by 3 bases and J by 1 base, with 13 bases left in between. CDR3 DNA sequence: TGTGCCAGTAGTATTTCAGGGTCCAAATCCTACGAGCAGTACTTC. Translation: CASSISGSKSYEQYF.

The genes are TRBV18 and TRBJ2-3; D gene unclear. Germline CDR1 and CDR2: KGHSH and LQKENI. The CDR3 has 12 residues. Trimming took off 6 bases at V and 6 bases at J, with 10 bases between the two ends. The CDR3 here is CASSTSSDTQYF. The CDR3 DNA reads TGTGCCAGCTCGACTTCTTCGGATACGCAGTATTTT. The complete variable domain, with remaining parts taken from reference TRBV18 and TRBJ2-3, reads NAGVMQNPRHLVRRRGQEARLRCSPMKGHSHVYWYRQLPEEGLKFMVYLQKENIIDESGMPKERFSAEFPKEGPSILRIQQVVRGDSAAYFCASSTSSDTQYFGPGTRLTVL.

This clone was recorded once. V usage is TRBV4-2 and J usage is TRBJ1-3; no clear D gene. The V end lost 1 base, the J end lost 0 bases, and 7 bases lay between the germline ends. The CDR3 consists of 15 residues. The germline V gene encodes CDR1 LGHNA and CDR2 YNFKEQ. CDR3 region: CASSQAGGSGNTIYF. Here the CDR3 DNA reads TGTGCCAGCAGCCAAGCGGGAGGCTCTGGAAACACCATATATTTT.

This chain joins TRBV18 and TRBJ1-2; D gene ambiguous. V dropped 6 bases and J dropped 0 bases, with 17 bases sitting between them. In germline, CDR1 is KGHSH, CDR2 LQKENI. The CDR3 runs 16 residues. CDR3 protein: CASSQNKGDPNYGYTF. CDR3 bases: TGTGCCAGCTCGCAGAACAAGGGAGATCCTAACTATGGCTACACCTTC.